Listed below are T cell receptor beta chains from one sample, sequenced in a study of T cells in Graves' hyperthyroidism and ophthalmopathy. TCRdb reprocessed the multiplex PCR reads via MiXCR and lists one record per CDR3 protein. The sample consists of roughly 280,000 distinct CDR3 sequences, 20% to 25% of them appearing once. Sequencing used blood. The receptors originated from a man aged 30 to 45 with Graves' ophthalmopathy. The CDR3 runs from the conserved cysteine through the conserved F or W. D genes are given only for firm matches. Only part of the rows carry a size: once, few, many, or a class if the clone is expanded.

J	V	size	D	DNA	CDR3
TRBJ2-2	TRBV7-2	many	TRBD2	TGTGCCAGCAGGCGGGGACTAGCGGGAGGGCCGAAGAACACCGGGGAGCTGTTTTTT	CASRRGLAGGPKNTGELFF
TRBJ1-2	TRBV7-8	few	NA	TGTGCCAGCAGCTTAGGTTCCGACTATGGCTACACCTTC	CASSLGSDYGYTF
TRBJ1-4	TRBV14	few	NA	TGTGCCAGCGCCCCGGGGGGGCTACGAGAAAAACTGTTTTTT	CASAPGGLREKLFF
TRBJ2-7	TRBV4-1	NA	NA	TGCGCCAGCAGCCAAGAGGGAACGGGAGCCGACTACGAGCAGTACTTC	CASSQEGTGADYEQYF
TRBJ2-7	TRBV3-1	NA	NA	TGTGCCAGCAGCCAACCGCCGGGGCGCGAGCAGTACTTC	CASSQPPGREQYF
TRBJ2-7	TRBV28	many	NA	TGTGCCAGCAGTCCAAGTAGATCCGAGCAGTACTTC	CASSPSRSEQYF
TRBJ2-1	TRBV12-5	once	NA	TGTGCTAGTGGGGGGGGACAGGAGCAGTTCTTC	CASGGGQEQFF
TRBJ1-2	TRBV10-3	NA	NA	TGTGCCATCAGTCGGACAACTGACTATGGCTACACCTTC	CAISRTTDYGYTF
TRBJ2-3	TRBV4-1	few	NA	TGCGCCAGCAGCCAAGAGACAACCTCACCCTCCATCGTCAGCACAGATACGCAGTATTTT	CASSQETTSPSIVSTDTQYF
TRBJ2-3	TRBV10-1	few	NA	TGCGCCAGCAGTGACAGAATAACGCAGTATTTT	CASSDRITQYF
TRBJ2-7	TRBV24-1	NA	NA	TGTGCCACCAGTGCCTCCGGGACGCTCAGCGACGAGCAGTACTTC	CATSASGTLSDEQYF
TRBJ1-1	TRBV14	many	NA	TGTGCCAGCAGCCCTTCCATGAACACTGAAGCTTTCTTT	CASSPSMNTEAFF
TRBJ1-1	TRBV11-2	few	NA	TGTGCCAGCAGCTTAGTTTGGCAGGGCGCGAACACTGAAGCTTTCTTT	CASSLVWQGANTEAFF
TRBJ2-7	TRBV11-3	NA	TRBD2	TGTGCCAGCAGCTTCCTTAATAGCGGGAGCTACGAGCAGTACTTC	CASSFLNSGSYEQYF
TRBJ2-7	TRBV18	few	NA	TGTGCCAGCTCACCACGCAGGGATCGACTCTACGAGCAGTACTTC	CASSPRRDRLYEQYF